Listed here are 5 T cell receptor beta chains from one sample, sequenced in a study of shared clonotypes between healthy human individuals. TCRdb's table, derived via immunoSEQ multiplex PCR, lists solely in-frame clones and lacks some. This table holds about 2.3 million clones, 92% found once. Input material: naive CD4+ T cells from PBMCs. Subset: CD45RA+ positively selected. Receptors originate from a man between 18 and 29 years old in good health. Some clones in this sample may be carry-over from other donors' samples.

As regards this clone: The identical CDR3 is also encoded by other nucleotide sequences in the sample. The V call is TRBV28, the J call TRBJ2-2, with 7 bases matching TRBD2. The trim removed 4 bases at V and 0 bases at J, leaving 5 bases unmatched. The CDR3 is 16 residues long. Germline loops: CDR1 MDHEN, CDR2 SYDVKM. The CDR3 coding sequence is TGTGCCAGCAGTTCACCTAGCGGCGCGAACACCGGGGAGCTGTTTTTT. This encodes CASSSPSGANTGELFF.

This chain joins TRBV5-4 and TRBJ2-5, with TRBD1 as a possible D gene (6 bases). This CDR3 has 14 amino acids. From germline, CDR1 is SGHNT and CDR2 YYREEE (reference sequence). Trimming stripped 4 bases from V and 5 bases from J, with 15 bases between. CDR3 sequence (DNA): TGTGCCAGCAGCCAGTTGACAGGCGTTGAGACCCAGTACTTC. It specifies CASSQLTGVETQYF.

This chain uses TRBV10-2 with TRBJ2-1; D might be TRBD1 (6 bases). CDR3 length: 16 residues. Trimming left V 0 bases short and J 3 bases short, with 12 bases between. Germline V gene data show CDR1 as WSHSY and CDR2 as SAAADI. The CDR3 loop is CASSESAGVGYNEQFF. The CDR3 DNA follows: TGCGCCAGCAGTGAGTCGGCAGGGGTGGGCTACAATGAGCAGTTCTTC.

This rearrangement joins TRBV6-1 to TRBJ2-7; 8 bases fit TRBD2. The CDR3 spans 15 residues. V trimming: 2 bases; J trimming: 3 bases; junction bases outside the gene matches: 6. In germline, CDR1 is MNHNS, CDR2 SASEGT. CDR3: CASSEQGLDGYEQYF. In DNA, the CDR3 is TGTGCCAGCAGTGAACAGGGACTAGATGGCTACGAGCAGTACTTC.

Regarding this clone: Additional DNA sequences in this sample encode the identical CDR3. This chain joins TRBV19 and TRBJ2-7, with D possibly matching TRBD1 (6 bases). This CDR3 has 14 residues. CDR1 LNHDA and CDR2 SQIVND come from the germline V gene (reference sequence). V lost 6 bases, J lost 1 base, and 13 bases lay in between. CDR3 sequence reads: CASSLRDTSYEQYF. In DNA form, the CDR3 reads TGTGCCAGTAGCCTCCGGGACACATCCTACGAGCAGTACTTC.